Presented here are 25 T cell receptor beta chains from one specimen sequenced in a study of OX40 agonist ivuxolimab in advanced cancers. Some clones are missing from TCRdb's copy, which holds only in-frame ones; the method was immunoSEQ multiplex PCR. The sample includes approximately 70,000 clones, 77% seen only once; the top ten take 1.6%. The sample was CD4+ or CD8+ T cells sorted from blood, taken in a trial of the OX40 agonist ivuxolimab. These receptor sequences come from an adult with an advanced solid tumor such as melanoma, head and neck, liver or kidney cancer.

The CDR3 sequence is CASSMSGGAGTDTQYF. The CDR3 DNA reads TGTGCCAGCAGCATGAGCGGGGGGGCCGGCACAGATACGCAGTATTTT. The genes are TRBV7-3 and TRBJ2-3; TRBD2 matches at 10 bases. The CDR3 runs 16 residues. Germline V CDR1 and CDR2: SGHTA, FQGTGA. Germline trimming cut 5 bases from V and 1 base from J; bases unmatched to any gene: 6.

The chain is built from TRBV27 and TRBJ2-1; D might be TRBD2 (5 bases). The ends were cut back, 6 bases at V and 0 bases at J, with 15 bases in the middle. The CDR3 sequence is 16 residues long. Germline V gene lookup returns CDR1 MNHEY and CDR2 SMNVEV (reference sequence). For the CDR3, the DNA is TGTGCCAGCAGCTCCCAGAGGGAGAGCTCCTACAATGAGCAGTTCTTC. Its translation: CASSSQRESSYNEQFF.

This chain links TRBV4-1 with TRBJ2-7, with 8 bases fitting TRBD2. The germline gives CDR1 MGHRA, CDR2 YSYEKL. The ends lost 3 bases at V and 0 bases at J; junction bases unmatched: 7. The CDR3 extends over 16 amino acids. The CDR3 sequence is CASSQEGLVSSYEQYF. The CDR3 DNA reads TGCGCCAGCAGCCAGGAGGGACTAGTGAGCTCCTACGAGCAGTACTTC.

Turning to this clone: Its ends do not fully match the called genes, so a read error is possible. The rearrangement links TRBV7-3 to TRBJ2-2; possible D gene TRBD2, 6 bases. The CDR3 extends over 15 amino acids. The germline V gene encodes CDR1 SGHTA and CDR2 FQGTGA. This CDR3 reads CVSSSLGGNTGELFF. DNA for the CDR3: TGTGTCAGCAGCTCACTCGGGGGAAACACCGGGGAGCTGTTTTTT. Supplemented by reference TRBV7-3 and TRBJ2-2, the full variable domain reads GAGVSQTPSNKVTEKGKYVELRCDPISGHTALYWYRQSLGQGPEFLIYFQGTGAADDSGLPNDRFFAVRPEGSVSTLKIQRTERGDSAVYLCVSSSLGGNTGELFFGEGSRLTVL.

The chain joins TRBV2 to TRBJ1-6, with TRBD1 as a possible D gene (6 bases). The CDR3 extends over 15 amino acids. Trimming stripped 2 bases from V and 9 bases from J, with 14 bases between. Germline lookup yields CDR1 SNHLY and CDR2 FYNNEI. The CDR3 nucleotides are TGTGCCAGCAGTGAATCGGACAGTCTATCTTCACCCCTCCACTTT. Protein: CASSESDSLSSPLHF.

The rearrangement joins TRBV18 to TRBJ2-1, with D uncertain. The CDR3 runs 12 residues. V dropped 2 bases and J dropped 10 bases, with 9 bases sitting between them. CDR1 is KGHSH and CDR2 is LQKENI in the germline V gene. As DNA, the CDR3 is TGTGCCAGCTCACCAATTAATGGAGAGCAGTTCTTC. Protein product: CASSPINGEQFF.

V and J are TRBV23-1 and TRBJ1-1, with D unresolved. TRBV23-1 is identified as an open reading frame with a role that is uncertain. CDR3 length: 19 amino acids. Trimming took 4 bases from V and 0 from J, leaving 24 bases between them. The CDR3 region is CASSRPRRGRTDLNTEAFF. The CDR3 coding sequence is TGCGCCAGCAGTCGGCCTAGGCGCGGACGTACGGATCTGAACACTGAAGCTTTCTTT.

The chain combines TRBV6-1 with TRBJ1-4; TRBD1 matches 11 bases. CDR1 is MNHNS and CDR2 is SASEGT in the germline V gene. Trimming took 2 bases from V and 7 from J; bases not matched to a gene: 6. The CDR3 runs 16 residues. CDR3 sequence reads: CASSETWTGGGEKLFF. In DNA, the CDR3 is TGTGCCAGCAGTGAAACCTGGACAGGGGGCGGTGAAAAACTGTTTTTT.

The rearrangement links TRBV18 to TRBJ1-1, with D perhaps TRBD1 (5 bases). Germline loops: CDR1 KGHSH, CDR2 LQKENI. V shed 3 bases and J shed 4 bases, with 15 bases lying between them. This CDR3 spans 15 amino acids. The CDR3 region is CASSPRAPGITEAFF. In DNA, the CDR3 is TGTGCCAGCTCACCCAGGGCCCCCGGAATCACTGAAGCTTTCTTT.

The chain joins TRBV7-8 to TRBJ2-7, with 9 bases fitting TRBD2. The germline CDR1 and CDR2 sequences are SGHVS and FQNEAQ. V lost 5 bases, J lost 1 base, and 9 bases stayed unmatched. This CDR3 region has 16 residues. CDR3 sequence: CASSRIAGALSYEQYF. The CDR3 bases are TGTGCCAGCAGCAGAATAGCGGGAGCACTGTCCTACGAGCAGTACTTC. Full variable domain (missing parts from reference TRBV7-8 and TRBJ2-7): GAGVSQSPRYKVAKRGQDVALRCDPISGHVSLFWYQQALGQGPEFLTYFQNEAQLDKSGLPSDRFFAERPEGSVSTLKIQRTQQEDSAVYLCASSRIAGALSYEQYFGPGTRLTVT.

This rearrangement joins TRBV30 to TRBJ1-5; tentatively, D is TRBD1 (6 bases). CDR3 length: 16 amino acids. The germline gives CDR1 GTSNPN, CDR2 SVGIG (reference sequence). V gave up 0 bases and J gave up 1 base, with 13 bases separating them. DNA of the CDR3: TGTGCCTGGAGTGTACCTGGGGGCGAGAGCAATCAGCCCCAGCATTTT. Encoded protein: CAWSVPGGESNQPQHF.

The chain is built from TRBV7-9 and TRBJ1-4; D unclear. Germline V gene data show CDR1 as SEHNR and CDR2 as FQNEAQ (reference sequence). The CDR3 runs 18 residues. V lost 4 bases, J lost 2 bases, and 20 bases lay in between. The CDR3 region has the DNA TGTGCCAGCAGCTATCTAGCTGGTATGGCGGGGACTAATGAAAAACTGTTTTTT. Its translation: CASSYLAGMAGTNEKLFF.

This clone has only a few counts. The rearrangement links TRBV7-3 to TRBJ2-2; unclear D gene. The CDR3 spans 14 residues. V dropped 10 bases and J dropped 5 bases, with 17 bases sitting between them. Germline V gene sequence: CDR1 SGHTA, CDR2 FQGTGA. The CDR3 coding sequence is TGTGCCACCTCCCTAGGCTGGGGTACCGGGGAGCTGTTTTTT. Its protein is CATSLGWGTGELFF.

V gene TRBV28 combines with J gene TRBJ2-1, with D perhaps TRBD1 or TRBD2 (5 bases each). Deletions cut 4 bases from V and 5 bases from J, with 12 bases between. CDR3 size: 14 residues. Looked up from germline, CDR1 is MDHEN and CDR2 is SYDVKM. As DNA, the CDR3 is TGTGCCAGCAGTTACCGGGGCTCGCACAATGAGCAGTTCTTC. Protein sequence: CASSYRGSHNEQFF. Full variable domain (remainder filled in from reference TRBV28 and TRBJ2-1): DVKVTQSSRYLVKRTGEKVFLECVQDMDHENMFWYRQDPGLGLRLIYFSYDVKMKEKGDIPEGYSVSREKKERFSLILESASTNQTSMYLCASSYRGSHNEQFFGPGTRLTVL.

The chain couples TRBV28 to TRBJ2-1; perhaps TRBD2 as D (5 bases). The CDR3 length is 16 residues. The V end was cut by 5 bases, the J end by 2 bases, with 16 bases between. The germline V gene encodes CDR1 MDHEN and CDR2 SYDVKM. CDR3 coding DNA: TGTGCCAGCAGTCCCCCCCGGGATGCACCCTACAATGAGCAGTTCTTC. Its translation is CASSPPRDAPYNEQFF.

This chain uses TRBV10-1 with TRBJ2-7, with 10 bases lining up with TRBD2. Trimming took 0 bases from V and 0 from J; bases not matched to a gene: 5. Germline-derived CDR1 and CDR2 are WNHNN and SYGVQD (reference sequence). This CDR3 has 17 amino acids. CDR3 sequence (DNA): TGCGCCAGCAGTGAGTCGACTAGCGGGTGGAGCTCCTACGAGCAGTACTTC. Residues: CASSESTSGWSSYEQYF.

In DNA, the CDR3 is TGTGCCAGCTCACCACGCCGCACAGATAGCACAGATACGCAGTATTTT. Translation: CASSPRRTDSTDTQYF. The V and J genes are TRBV18 and TRBJ2-3; unclear D gene. There are 16 residues in the CDR3. Trimming cost V 1 base and J 0 bases, with 11 bases left between them. From germline, CDR1 is KGHSH and CDR2 LQKENI. The whole variable domain, remainder taken from reference TRBV18 and TRBJ2-3, is NAGVMQNPRHLVRRRGQEARLRCSPMKGHSHVYWYRQLPEEGLKFMVYLQKENIIDESGMPKERFSAEFPKEGPSILRIQQVVRGDSAAYFCASSPRRTDSTDTQYFGPGTRLTVL.

J is TRBJ2-5 and V is TRBV28, with D uncertain. This CDR3 contains 14 residues. V was cut by 4 bases and J by 3 bases, with 12 bases left in between. The germline gives CDR1 MDHEN, CDR2 SYDVKM. The CDR3 nucleotides are TGTGCCAGCAGTTCCGGCGGAAGAGAAGAGACCCAGTACTTC. It encodes CASSSGGREETQYF.

The rearrangement links TRBV5-4 to TRBJ1-5; D remains ambiguous. The CDR3 contains 13 residues. Germline-derived CDR1 and CDR2 are SGHNT and YYREEE (reference sequence). Trimming took 0 bases from V and 5 from J, leaving 6 bases between them. The DNA of the CDR3 is TGTGCCAGCAGCTTGGACAGCGATCAGCCCCAGCATTTT. Encoded protein: CASSLDSDQPQHF.

This chain joins TRBV28 and TRBJ2-7; D uncertain. CDR1 MDHEN and CDR2 SYDVKM come from the germline V gene. The V and J ends lost 4 bases and 0 bases respectively, with 7 bases between them. The CDR3 is made up of 13 amino acids. CDR3 nucleotide sequence: TGTGCCAGCAGTTATGACTTCTCCTACGAGCAGTACTTC. Its translation is CASSYDFSYEQYF.

This sequence joins TRBV4-1 and TRBJ1-1; a weak D match, TRBD1 (5 bases). The germline gives CDR1 MGHRA, CDR2 YSYEKL. This CDR3 comprises 16 residues. Trimming took off 6 bases at V and 3 bases at J, with 20 bases between the two ends. The CDR3 region has the DNA TGCGCCAGCAGGGGTAGGGGAGGAGGAGGGGACACTGAAGCTTTCTTT. Protein sequence: CASRGRGGGGDTEAFF.

The rearrangement links TRBV7-9 to TRBJ2-1, with 8 nucleotides matching TRBD2. The germline CDR1 and CDR2 sequences are SEHNR and FQNEAQ (reference sequence). J was trimmed by 0 bases and V by 3 bases; bases with no gene match: 1. The CDR3 is made up of 15 amino acids. The CDR3 reads CASSFREGSYNEQFF. CDR3 nucleotide sequence: TGTGCCAGCAGCTTTCGGGAGGGCTCCTACAATGAGCAGTTCTTC.

This rearrangement joins TRBV28 to TRBJ2-2; the match to TRBD2 covers 7 bases. V lost 6 bases and J lost 6; bases outside the gene matches: 13. The CDR3 is 16 residues long. CDR1 and CDR2 from the germline V gene are MDHEN and SYDVKM. Here the CDR3 DNA reads TGTGCCAGCAGCCTTAATGCGGGAGTTTACGCCGGGGAGCTGTTTTTT. Encoded protein: CASSLNAGVYAGELFF.

The chain uses TRBV4-1 and TRBJ2-6; D ambiguous. From germline, CDR1 is MGHRA and CDR2 YSYEKL. The CDR3 spans 16 residues. V was clipped by 0 bases and J by 0 bases, with 6 bases between them. The CDR3 DNA follows: TGCGCCAGCAGCCAAGATGGTTACTCTGGGGCCAACGTCCTGACTTTC. Protein: CASSQDGYSGANVLTF.

CDR3 nucleotides: TGTGCCTGGAGCCGGGACGGAGATCAGCCCCAGCATTTT. Translated, it gives CAWSRDGDQPQHF. The chain combines TRBV30 with TRBJ1-5, with a possible D match to TRBD1 (5 bases). Germline-derived CDR1 and CDR2 are GTSNPN and SVGIG (reference sequence). Trimming cost V 3 bases and J 5 bases, with 11 bases left between them. This CDR3 comprises 13 residues.